The rows below give T cell receptor beta chains drawn from one sample of a study of T cell responses to AZD1222 COVID-19 vaccine. TCRdb keeps only in-frame clones here, not all; method: immunoSEQ multiplex PCR. The table has 100,000 to 150,000 clones, about nine tenths seen once. The sample in question was peripheral blood, obtained on day 0 of AZD1222 vaccination. These receptors all come from an adult in good health. Each CDR3 is given with its conserved first and last residue. The order of the fields is V gene, D gene, J gene, clone size, CDR3 DNA, CDR3 protein. D genes are given only for firm matches. Expanded clones are given a class, and other clones once, few, many or no size at all.

v_call: TRBV4-1; d_call: TRBD1; j_call: TRBJ1-4; clone_size: .; cdr3_nt: TGCGCCAGCAGCCATAAGCCGGGACAGGACGTTTTGGTTAATGAAAAACTGTTTTTT; cdr3_aa: CASSHKPGQDVLVNEKLFF
v_call: TRBV5-1; d_call: TRBD2; j_call: TRBJ2-1; clone_size: once; cdr3_nt: TGCGCCAGCAGCCCCGGGGAGGGATACAATGAGCAGTTCTTC; cdr3_aa: CASSPGEGYNEQFF
v_call: TRBV7-9; d_call: .; j_call: TRBJ2-7; clone_size: once; cdr3_nt: TGTGCCAGCAGCTTAGGTGCAGTTTACGAGCAGTACTTC; cdr3_aa: CASSLGAVYEQYF
v_call: TRBV29-1; d_call: .; j_call: TRBJ1-1; clone_size: .; cdr3_nt: TGCAGCGTTGGGGCCCCGGGGGGGGGCACTGAAGCTTTCTTT; cdr3_aa: CSVGAPGGGTEAFF
v_call: TRBV7-3; d_call: TRBD2; j_call: TRBJ2-3; clone_size: .; cdr3_nt: TGTGCCAGCAGCTTACTCGCGGGGGGGTCTGGGAGCACAGATACGCAGTATTTT; cdr3_aa: CASSLLAGGSGSTDTQYF
v_call: TRBV4-2; d_call: TRBD2; j_call: TRBJ2-1; clone_size: few; cdr3_nt: TGTGCCAGCAGCCAGGCTACTAGCGGGGGGACCTATGAGCAGTTCTTC; cdr3_aa: CASSQATSGGTYEQFF
v_call: TRBV21-1; d_call: .; j_call: TRBJ2-3; clone_size: few; cdr3_nt: TGTGCCAGCAGCTCAGCCCGAGGACAGTCAGACACAGATACGCAGTATTTT; cdr3_aa: CASSSARGQSDTDTQYF
v_call: TRBV7-9; d_call: TRBD1; j_call: TRBJ1-1; clone_size: .; cdr3_nt: TGTGCCAGCAGCACCCTGGACAGGGATGCTTTCTTT; cdr3_aa: CASSTLDRDAFF
v_call: TRBV6-5; d_call: .; j_call: TRBJ2-6; clone_size: .; cdr3_nt: TGTGCCACCAGCTCTGGGGCCAACGTCCTGACTTTC; cdr3_aa: CATSSGANVLTF
v_call: TRBV28; d_call: .; j_call: TRBJ1-2; clone_size: .; cdr3_nt: TGTGCCAGCTTTACCCCAGGGAGGGTAGTCGGCTACACCTTC; cdr3_aa: CASFTPGRVVGYTF
v_call: TRBV19; d_call: .; j_call: TRBJ2-5; clone_size: .; cdr3_nt: TGTGCCAGTAGTACCCCCGGGCAAGAGACCCAGTACTTC; cdr3_aa: CASSTPGQETQYF
v_call: TRBV6-5; d_call: TRBD1; j_call: TRBJ1-1; clone_size: .; cdr3_nt: TGTGCCAGCAAGTTTACAGGGGAAGGTTACACTGAAGCTTTCTTT; cdr3_aa: CASKFTGEGYTEAFF
v_call: TRBV5-8; d_call: TRBD2; j_call: TRBJ2-5; clone_size: once; cdr3_nt: TGTGCCAGCAGCTTATGGTCCGGGAGGAGAGAGACCCAGTACTTC; cdr3_aa: CASSLWSGRRETQYF
v_call: TRBV2; d_call: .; j_call: TRBJ1-3; clone_size: .; cdr3_nt: TGTGCCAGCAGTGAATATGGGGGCGCGGGGGGAAACACCATATATTTT; cdr3_aa: CASSEYGGAGGNTIYF
v_call: TRBV7-9; d_call: .; j_call: TRBJ1-2; clone_size: .; cdr3_nt: TGTGCCAGCAGCTTAAGCCTCGGAGGGGCCTATGGCTACACCTTC; cdr3_aa: CASSLSLGGAYGYTF
v_call: TRBV7-2; d_call: TRBD1; j_call: TRBJ2-7; clone_size: .; cdr3_nt: TGTGCCAGAGGACAGGGAAGGGTCGAGCAGTACTTC; cdr3_aa: CARGQGRVEQYF
v_call: TRBV4-2; d_call: .; j_call: TRBJ1-6; clone_size: .; cdr3_nt: TGTGCCAGCACTCCCGAGGGCCCGTATAATTCACCCCTCCACTTT; cdr3_aa: CASTPEGPYNSPLHF
v_call: TRBV24-1; d_call: .; j_call: TRBJ2-7; clone_size: .; cdr3_nt: TGTGCCACCAGCCCTAATCACAAATACGAGCAGTACTTC; cdr3_aa: CATSPNHKYEQYF
v_call: TRBV20-1; d_call: .; j_call: TRBJ1-4; clone_size: .; cdr3_nt: TGCAGTGCTAGTGGGCCTTACCAAGAAAAACTGTTTTTT; cdr3_aa: CSASGPYQEKLFF
v_call: TRBV5-4; d_call: .; j_call: TRBJ1-6; clone_size: .; cdr3_nt: TGTGCCAGCAGCTTGCTTTTCGACAGTAGTTCACCCCTCCACTTT; cdr3_aa: CASSLLFDSSSPLHF
v_call: TRBV18; d_call: .; j_call: TRBJ2-7; clone_size: once; cdr3_nt: TGTGCCAGCTCACCACCTTCCATGTACGAGCAGTACTTC; cdr3_aa: CASSPPSMYEQYF
v_call: TRBV5-4; d_call: .; j_call: TRBJ2-5; clone_size: .; cdr3_nt: TGTGCCAGCAGCTTCGACTTCCAAGAGACCCAGTACTTC; cdr3_aa: CASSFDFQETQYF
v_call: TRBV10-3; d_call: TRBD1; j_call: TRBJ1-5; clone_size: .; cdr3_nt: TGTGCCATCTCAGGGGGCATAAGCAATCAGCCCCAGCATTTT; cdr3_aa: CAISGGISNQPQHF
v_call: TRBV4-2; d_call: .; j_call: TRBJ1-6; clone_size: once; cdr3_nt: TGTGCCAGCAGCCAAGATTCAGGGTCACCCCTCCACTTT; cdr3_aa: CASSQDSGSPLHF
v_call: TRBV4-3; d_call: .; j_call: TRBJ2-7; clone_size: .; cdr3_nt: TGCGCCAGCAGCCACTTCGACAGTAGCTCCTACGAGCAGTACTTC; cdr3_aa: CASSHFDSSSYEQYF
v_call: TRBV10-3; d_call: .; j_call: TRBJ2-2; clone_size: .; cdr3_nt: TGTGCCATCAGTGCCTATCCCGGGGAGCTGTTTTTT; cdr3_aa: CAISAYPGELFF
v_call: TRBV6-1; d_call: .; j_call: TRBJ1-5; clone_size: .; cdr3_nt: TGTGCCAGCAGTGAGGGCACCCTCCGGACCCCCCAGCATTTT; cdr3_aa: CASSEGTLRTPQHF
v_call: TRBV27; d_call: .; j_call: TRBJ2-7; clone_size: .; cdr3_nt: TGTGCCAGCAGGGTGTGGGGGGACCCCTACGAGCAGTACTTC; cdr3_aa: CASRVWGDPYEQYF
v_call: TRBV3-1/TRBV3-2; d_call: TRBD1; j_call: TRBJ1-1; clone_size: .; cdr3_nt: TGTGCCAGCAGCCCGCAGGGGGGATTTAGGGAGAAAACTGAAGCTTTCTTT; cdr3_aa: CASSPQGGFREKTEAFF
v_call: TRBV29-1; d_call: .; j_call: TRBJ1-1; clone_size: .; cdr3_nt: TGCAGCGTGCAGACAAGCAGAATGAACACTGAAGCTTTCTTT; cdr3_aa: CSVQTSRMNTEAFF
v_call: TRBV18; d_call: .; j_call: TRBJ2-1; clone_size: .; cdr3_nt: TGTGCCAGCTCACCACCGCAGAGGGGGACCTACAATGAGCAGTTCTTC; cdr3_aa: CASSPPQRGTYNEQFF
v_call: TRBV14; d_call: .; j_call: TRBJ2-1; clone_size: .; cdr3_nt: TGTGCCAGCAACCCCGTGGGGGCCTACAATGAGCAGTTCTTC; cdr3_aa: CASNPVGAYNEQFF
v_call: TRBV28; d_call: .; j_call: TRBJ1-1; clone_size: .; cdr3_nt: TGTGCCAGCAGTTTAGTACAGGAGTTTGAAGCTTTCTTT; cdr3_aa: CASSLVQEFEAFF
v_call: TRBV5-6; d_call: TRBD1; j_call: TRBJ1-4; clone_size: .; cdr3_nt: TGTGCCAGCAGCTGGACAGGGGGTTCGGCTAATGAAAAACTGTTTTTT; cdr3_aa: CASSWTGGSANEKLFF
v_call: TRBV2; d_call: .; j_call: TRBJ2-1; clone_size: few; cdr3_nt: TGTGCCAGCAGTCCGACGGGGGATGAGCAGTTCTTC; cdr3_aa: CASSPTGDEQFF
v_call: TRBV3-1/TRBV3-2; d_call: TRBD1; j_call: TRBJ2-5; clone_size: once; cdr3_nt: TGTGCCAGCAGCCAGATGACAGGGATGGAGACCCAGTACTTC; cdr3_aa: CASSQMTGMETQYF
v_call: TRBV18; d_call: TRBD1; j_call: TRBJ1-6; clone_size: .; cdr3_nt: TGTGCCAGCTCACCGGGACAGGGTTATTCACCCCTCCACTTT; cdr3_aa: CASSPGQGYSPLHF
v_call: TRBV10-2; d_call: .; j_call: TRBJ1-4; clone_size: .; cdr3_nt: TGCGCCAGCAGTGAGTCAGAAGAAAAACTGTTTTTT; cdr3_aa: CASSESEEKLFF
v_call: TRBV5-8; d_call: TRBD1; j_call: TRBJ1-5; clone_size: .; cdr3_nt: TGTGCCAGCAGCGACCCAAGGACAGGGGGCGAGGGCAATCAGCCCCAGCATTTT; cdr3_aa: CASSDPRTGGEGNQPQHF
v_call: TRBV6-2/TRBV6-3; d_call: TRBD1; j_call: TRBJ1-5; clone_size: .; cdr3_nt: TGTGCCAGCAGCCGTTGGACAGGAGAACATCAGCCCCAGCATTTT; cdr3_aa: CASSRWTGEHQPQHF
v_call: TRBV20-1; d_call: .; j_call: TRBJ2-3; clone_size: .; cdr3_nt: TGCAGTGCTCCACAGTCGGGTACGCAGTATTTT; cdr3_aa: CSAPQSGTQYF
v_call: TRBV28; d_call: .; j_call: TRBJ1-1; clone_size: .; cdr3_nt: TGTGCCAGCAGTCATCGGTCCGTCGAAGCTTTCTTT; cdr3_aa: CASSHRSVEAFF
v_call: TRBV11-2; d_call: .; j_call: TRBJ1-1; clone_size: .; cdr3_nt: TGTGCCAGCAGCTTAACCTACAACCTTCTTGGGGGCGGCGCTTTCTTT; cdr3_aa: CASSLTYNLLGGGAFF
v_call: TRBV28; d_call: TRBD2; j_call: TRBJ2-7; clone_size: few; cdr3_nt: TGTGCCAGCAGTTTGCTGATTACCGGGACTAGCGGGGGCTACGAGCAGTACTTC; cdr3_aa: CASSLLITGTSGGYEQYF
v_call: TRBV28; d_call: .; j_call: TRBJ1-3; clone_size: once; cdr3_nt: TGTGCCAGCAGCCCTGCCGGGACCATCTCTGGAAACACCATATATTTT; cdr3_aa: CASSPAGTISGNTIYF
v_call: TRBV12-3/TRBV12-4; d_call: .; j_call: TRBJ2-3; clone_size: .; cdr3_nt: TGTGCCAGCAGGCTCGACCAGGTACAAGTGTATTTT; cdr3_aa: CASRLDQVQVYF
v_call: TRBV9; d_call: .; j_call: TRBJ2-5; clone_size: .; cdr3_nt: TGTGCCAGCGGGCGGGACACCAGTCTTGGTGAGACCCAGTACTTC; cdr3_aa: CASGRDTSLGETQYF
v_call: TRBV28; d_call: TRBD1; j_call: TRBJ1-2; clone_size: once; cdr3_nt: TGTGCCAGCAGTTTAGGGGCCAGGGGGCAACGGGGCTACACCTTC; cdr3_aa: CASSLGARGQRGYTF
v_call: TRBV2; d_call: TRBD1; j_call: TRBJ1-5; clone_size: .; cdr3_nt: TGTGCCAGCAGAGAGACAGGGAAAACCTTCCCTAGCAATCAGCCCCAGCATTTT; cdr3_aa: CASRETGKTFPSNQPQHF
v_call: TRBV5-1; d_call: .; j_call: TRBJ2-5; clone_size: once; cdr3_nt: TGCGCCAGCAGCTTGGAAGTGCAGGAGACCCAGTACTTC; cdr3_aa: CASSLEVQETQYF
v_call: TRBV5-1; d_call: .; j_call: TRBJ1-1; clone_size: .; cdr3_nt: TGCGCCAGCAGCTTACAACAGGGAAGGGAAACTGAAGCTTTCTTT; cdr3_aa: CASSLQQGRETEAFF
v_call: TRBV7-2; d_call: .; j_call: TRBJ1-1; clone_size: .; cdr3_nt: TGTGCCAGCAGCCGTGGGACGAACACTGAAGCTTTCTTT; cdr3_aa: CASSRGTNTEAFF
v_call: TRBV2; d_call: .; j_call: TRBJ1-5; clone_size: .; cdr3_nt: TGTGCCAGCAGGGGCAGGGTGCCGTATCAGCCCCAGCATTTT; cdr3_aa: CASRGRVPYQPQHF
v_call: TRBV7-2; d_call: .; j_call: TRBJ1-1; clone_size: .; cdr3_nt: TGTGCCAGCAGCCCGGGACACTCCATGAACACTGAAGCTTTCTTT; cdr3_aa: CASSPGHSMNTEAFF
v_call: TRBV4-3; d_call: .; j_call: TRBJ2-7; clone_size: .; cdr3_nt: TGCGCCAGCAGCCTAGCCCCCGGATACGAGCAGTACTTC; cdr3_aa: CASSLAPGYEQYF